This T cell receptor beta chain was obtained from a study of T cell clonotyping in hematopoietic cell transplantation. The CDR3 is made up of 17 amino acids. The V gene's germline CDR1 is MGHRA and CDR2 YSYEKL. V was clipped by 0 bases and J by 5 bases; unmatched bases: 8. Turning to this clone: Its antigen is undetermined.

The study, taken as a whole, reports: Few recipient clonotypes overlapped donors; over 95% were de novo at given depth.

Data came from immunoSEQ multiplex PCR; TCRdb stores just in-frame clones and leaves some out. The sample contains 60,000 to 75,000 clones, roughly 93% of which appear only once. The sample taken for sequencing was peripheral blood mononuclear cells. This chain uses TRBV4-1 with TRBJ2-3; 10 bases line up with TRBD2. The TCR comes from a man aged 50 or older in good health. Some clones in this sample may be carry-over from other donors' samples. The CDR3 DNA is TGCGCCAGCAGCCAAGATGGCGCTAGCGGGAGTGTAGATACGCAGTATTTT. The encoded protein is CASSQDGASGSVDTQYF.